Presented here are 24 T cell receptor beta chains from one specimen sequenced in a study of blood T cell repertoires in COVID-19. Generated by immunoSEQ multiplex PCR, the TCRdb table keeps only in-frame clones and is missing some. The sample gives approximately 200,000 clones, about 90% of which show up once; more than 1.4% is in the top ten. The sample consisted of peripheral blood. The receptors were sampled from a man between 18 and 29 years old with active or convalescent COVID-19.

The chain combines TRBV30 with TRBJ2-7, with D maybe TRBD2 (5 bases). V dropped 3 bases and J dropped 2 bases, with 14 bases sitting between them. The CDR3 is 14 residues long. CDR1 is GTSNPN and CDR2 is SVGIG in the germline V gene (reference sequence). The CDR3 sequence: CAWRTRVLPYEQYF. As DNA, the CDR3 is TGTGCCTGGAGAACTAGGGTATTGCCCTACGAGCAGTACTTC.

The rearrangement joins TRBV28 to TRBJ1-5; TRBD1 matches 9 bases. CDR3 length: 17 amino acids. Germline-derived CDR1 and CDR2 are MDHEN and SYDVKM. With 4 bases clipped from V and 1 base from J, the junction kept 8 bases outside the gene matches. The chain's CDR3 is CASSSLPGQGSNQPQHF. DNA for the CDR3: TGTGCCAGCAGTTCCCTCCCGGGACAGGGAAGCAATCAGCCCCAGCATTTT.

This chain links TRBV19 with TRBJ2-3, with TRBD1 identical over 8 bases. This CDR3 region has 16 residues. V gave up 5 bases and J gave up 6 bases; unmatched junction bases: 13. Germline CDR1 and CDR2: LNHDA and SQIVND (reference sequence). In DNA form, the CDR3 reads TGTGCCAGTAGTCGCCAGGGGGCGTTGAATGGGGATACGCAGTATTTT. The encoded protein is CASSRQGALNGDTQYF.

The chain employs TRBV5-5 and TRBJ2-7; D is perhaps TRBD2 (6 bases). This CDR3 comprises 16 residues. Germline CDR1 reads SGHKS; CDR2 reads YYEKEE (reference sequence). V was trimmed by 0 bases and J by 0 bases, leaving 13 bases between them. CDR3 DNA sequence: TGTGCCAGCAGCTTGGTCGGGGGATCCCTCTCCTACGAGCAGTACTTC. The encoded protein is CASSLVGGSLSYEQYF.

The CDR3 region is CASSQREGVAYEQYF. Here the CDR3 DNA reads TGTGCCAGCAGCCAGCGAGAGGGGGTTGCCTACGAGCAGTACTTC. The chain is built from TRBV7-8 and TRBJ2-7; possible D gene TRBD1, 6 bases. Per germline, CDR1 SGHVS and CDR2 FQNEAQ. The CDR3 is 15 residues long. Trimming took 5 bases from V and 2 from J, leaving 16 bases between them.

This chain links TRBV10-3 with TRBJ1-1; D might be TRBD1 (6 bases). Deletions cut 3 bases from V and 0 bases from J, with 14 bases between. The CDR3 is made up of 16 amino acids. The germline CDR1 and CDR2 sequences are ENHRY and SYGVKD. The CDR3 coding sequence is TGTGCCATCAGTGAATTTATGGACAGCATGAACACTGAAGCTTTCTTT. This codes for CAISEFMDSMNTEAFF.

This clone was picked up a small number of times. The genes are TRBV19 and TRBJ2-3; 9 bases map to TRBD1. V dropped 4 bases and J dropped 3; count of bases not matched to a gene: 8. Germline V gene data show CDR1 as LNHDA and CDR2 as SQIVND (reference sequence). The CDR3 spans 16 residues. The CDR3 coding sequence is TGTGCCAGTAGTAGGGGGACAGGGAGTGGAACAGATACGCAGTATTTT. Its protein is CASSRGTGSGTDTQYF.

The chain uses TRBV6-1 and TRBJ1-1; D is undetermined. CDR3 size: 16 residues. The germline V gene has CDR1 MNHNS and CDR2 SASEGT. Trimming pared 3 bases from V and 3 bases from J, leaving 17 bases between. The CDR3 sequence: CASSDEGPGWYTEAFF. CDR3 in DNA: TGTGCCAGCAGTGATGAGGGTCCTGGATGGTACACTGAAGCTTTCTTT.

In its sample, this clone was seen once. The chain has TRBV30 and TRBJ2-3, with 8 bases lining up with TRBD2. The length of the CDR3 is 13 residues. Germline-derived CDR1 and CDR2 are GTSNPN and SVGIG (reference sequence). Trimming took 7 bases from V and 6 from J; bases not matched to a gene: 9. The chain's CDR3 is CALVAGGSDTQYF. CDR3 DNA sequence: TGTGCCTTGGTCGCGGGGGGTTCGGATACGCAGTATTTT.

This sequence joins TRBV28 and TRBJ2-1; 8 nucleotides line up with TRBD2. V shed 3 bases and J 2 bases; nucleotides not matched to a gene: 3. The CDR3 is 15 amino acids. Germline values: CDR1 MDHEN, CDR2 SYDVKM. CDR3: CASSFRAGAYNEQFF. CDR3 bases: TGTGCCAGCAGTTTCCGAGCGGGGGCCTACAATGAGCAGTTCTTC.

This clone was detected a few times. The V call is TRBV5-1, the J call TRBJ2-7, with D maybe TRBD1 (6 bases). The CDR3 runs to 17 residues. V lost 4 bases, J lost 3 bases, and 23 bases lay in between. Germline CDR1 and CDR2: SGHRS and YFSETQ. The CDR3 loop is CASSGTPGTQIHYEQYF. In nucleotides, the CDR3 is TGCGCCAGCAGCGGGACACCCGGGACCCAGATTCACTACGAGCAGTACTTC.

The chain couples TRBV27 to TRBJ2-7; perhaps TRBD2 as D (6 bases). This CDR3 spans 12 amino acids. In germline, CDR1 is MNHEY, CDR2 SMNVEV (reference sequence). Trimming removed 6 bases at V and 4 bases at J, with 10 bases between. CDR3 loop: CASRGSGYEQYF. DNA for the CDR3: TGTGCCAGCAGAGGTAGCGGTTACGAGCAGTACTTC.

The DNA for the CDR3 is TGTGCCTGGATGCTGGCCAATAGCGGGAGTGAGACCCAGTACTTC. Translation gives CAWMLANSGSETQYF. This rearrangement joins TRBV30 to TRBJ2-5; TRBD2 matches at 9 bases. V shed 4 bases and J 5 bases; nucleotides not matched to a gene: 11. The length of the CDR3 is 15 residues. Per germline, CDR1 GTSNPN and CDR2 SVGIG (reference sequence).

The chain combines TRBV5-1 with TRBJ2-3; possibly TRBD2 for D (5 bases). The CDR3 runs to 14 residues. With 0 bases removed from V and 5 bases from J, the gap between germline ends came to 10 bases. From germline, CDR1 is SGHRS and CDR2 YFSETQ. As DNA, the CDR3 is TGCGCCAGCAGCTTGGAGGGCCGGGGAGATACGCAGTATTTT. Translated: CASSLEGRGDTQYF.

V is TRBV6-2 or TRBV6-3 and J is TRBJ2-7, with D tentatively TRBD2 (5 bases). CDR1 MNHEY and CDR2 SVGEGT come from the germline V gene. V lost 5 bases, J lost 3 bases, and 14 bases lay in between. The CDR3 is 14 residues long. The CDR3 protein is CASSPTTGFYEQYF. CDR3 DNA: TGTGCCAGCAGTCCAACGACGGGATTCTACGAGCAGTACTTC.

The chain employs TRBV30 and TRBJ1-2; D ambiguous. The germline V gene encodes CDR1 GTSNPN and CDR2 SVGIG (reference sequence). The V end lost 2 bases, the J end lost 4 bases, and 20 bases lay between the germline ends. This CDR3 has 16 residues. CDR3: CAWSPPSVARSYGYTF. The CDR3 coding sequence is TGTGCCTGGAGTCCCCCCTCCGTGGCAAGGAGCTATGGCTACACCTTC.

This chain uses TRBV10-3 with TRBJ1-6, with TRBD1 matching over 7 bases. The germline CDR1 and CDR2 sequences are ENHRY and SYGVKD. The CDR3 totals 12 residues. The ends lost 11 bases at V and 6 bases at J; junction bases unmatched: 4. The CDR3 bases are TGTGCCGCAGGGACAGCTAATTCACCCCTCCACTTT. Translation gives CAAGTANSPLHF.

The CDR3 DNA follows: TGTGCCAGCAGTTTCTCGGGGGGTATGTTGGGCACGCAGTATTTT. It yields the protein CASSFSGGMLGTQYF. The V gene is TRBV27, the J gene TRBJ2-3; TRBD2 matches at 7 bases. This CDR3 contains 15 residues. The J segment lost 9 bases and the V segment lost 3 bases, leaving 12 bases of the junction unmatched. The germline V gene encodes CDR1 MNHEY and CDR2 SMNVEV (reference sequence).

This chain connects TRBV18 to TRBJ2-1, with D perhaps matching TRBD2 (5 bases). Trimming stripped 1 base from V and 5 bases from J, with 12 bases between. The germline V gene encodes CDR1 KGHSH and CDR2 LQKENI. The CDR3 length is 15 residues. CDR3 nucleotides: TGTGCCAGCTCACCACAGTTGGCCGGGGACAATGAGCAGTTCTTC. This codes for CASSPQLAGDNEQFF.

This sequence joins TRBV25-1 and TRBJ2-7; D is perhaps TRBD2 (5 bases). CDR1 and CDR2 (germline): MGHDK, SYGVNS. The CDR3 is 13 amino acids. The germline V and J ends were trimmed by 0 bases and 5 bases, with 8 bases remaining between them. CDR3 residues: CASSEYPGDEQYF. In nucleotides, the CDR3 is TGTGCCAGCAGTGAATACCCCGGGGACGAGCAGTACTTC.

V is TRBV15 and J is TRBJ1-1; no clear D gene. CDR3 length: 14 amino acids. V was trimmed by 0 bases and J by 1 base, leaving 6 bases between them. Germline lookup yields CDR1 LNHNV and CDR2 YYDKDF (reference sequence). The DNA of the CDR3 is TGTGCCACCAGCAGAGATCGGTGGAACACTGAAGCTTTCTTT. Its protein is CATSRDRWNTEAFF.

The rearrangement links TRBV7-9 to TRBJ1-6; tentatively, D is TRBD1 (5 bases). The germline gives CDR1 SEHNR, CDR2 FQNEAQ (reference sequence). CDR3 size: 17 residues. Trimming removed 0 bases from V and 10 bases from J, with 19 bases in between. CDR3 sequence (DNA): TGTGCCAGCAGCTTAGCTGTCGGATCGGGGGGAGGCTCACCCCTCCACTTT. Its translation is CASSLAVGSGGGSPLHF.

The chain combines TRBV6-1 with TRBJ2-3, with 12 bases aligning to TRBD1. This CDR3 has 15 residues. J lost 8 bases, V lost 1 base, and 4 bases had no gene match. The germline V gene has CDR1 MNHNS and CDR2 SASEGT. CDR3 amino acids: CASSEGGQGAGTQYF. CDR3 DNA sequence: TGTGCCAGCAGTGAAGGGGGACAGGGGGCCGGTACGCAGTATTTT.

The CDR3 region has the DNA TGTGCCAGCAGCTCCGGGACTAGCGGAAGCCCTTTCACAGATACGCAGTATTTT. The encoded protein is CASSSGTSGSPFTDTQYF. V gene TRBV11-2 combines with J gene TRBJ2-3, with 11 bases that match TRBD2. With V trimmed by 4 bases and J by 2 bases, 11 bases remained unmatched. This CDR3 contains 18 residues. Germline CDR1 SGHAT, CDR2 FQNNGV.